This T cell receptor (beta chain) is drawn from a study of T cell responses to AZD1222 COVID-19 vaccine. Findings and caveats of the study: The donors showed a predominance of white British ancestry and of females, with possible underestimation of clonal diversity.

The protocol was immunoSEQ multiplex PCR, while the TCRdb copy is restricted to in-frame clones and leaves out a portion. The repertoire has roughly 120,000 clones, approximately 88% of them found once; the top ten carry 4% to 5.5%. In regard to this clone: Its antigen is undetermined.

V shed 10 bases, J shed 1 base, and the junction held 6 bases outside the gene matches. The germline CDR1 and CDR2 sequences are MNHEY and SMNVEV (reference sequence). The CDR3 runs 13 residues. The origin of this receptor is an adult in good health. Material: peripheral blood, obtained on day 0 of AZD1222 vaccination. The gene calls are TRBV27 and TRBJ1-2, with 7 bases that match TRBD1. CDR3 protein: CAIAGQVNYGYTF. CDR3 coding DNA: TGTGCCATCGCAGGACAGGTTAACTATGGCTACACCTTC.